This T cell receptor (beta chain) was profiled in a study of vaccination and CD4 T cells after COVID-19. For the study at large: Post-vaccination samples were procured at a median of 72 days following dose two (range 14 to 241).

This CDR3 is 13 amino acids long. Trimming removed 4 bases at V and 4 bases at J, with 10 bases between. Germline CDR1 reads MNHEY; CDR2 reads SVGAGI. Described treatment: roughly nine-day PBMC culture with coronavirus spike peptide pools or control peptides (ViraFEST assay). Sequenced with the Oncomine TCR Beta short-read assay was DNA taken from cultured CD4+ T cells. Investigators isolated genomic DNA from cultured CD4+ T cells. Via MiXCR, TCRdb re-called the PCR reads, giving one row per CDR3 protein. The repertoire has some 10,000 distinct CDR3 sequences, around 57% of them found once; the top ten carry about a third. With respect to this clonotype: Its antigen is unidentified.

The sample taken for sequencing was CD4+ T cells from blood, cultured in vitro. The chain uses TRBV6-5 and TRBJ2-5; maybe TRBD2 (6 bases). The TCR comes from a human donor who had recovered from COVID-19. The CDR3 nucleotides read TGTGCCAGCAGTTGGGTGGGGGGAGAGACCCAGTACTTC. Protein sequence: CASSWVGGETQYF.